This paragraph covers one T cell receptor (beta chain) sequence. Germline V gene lookup returns CDR1 LNHDA and CDR2 SQIVND (reference sequence). The CDR3 extends over 15 amino acids. Losses at the gene ends were 3 bases for V and 1 base for J; bases not matched to a gene: 3. This sample was included in a study of siplizumab effects on memory and regulatory T cells. TCRdb keeps only in-frame clones here, not all; method: immunoSEQ multiplex PCR. Here the sample spans approximately 100,000 clones, approximately 93% being singletons. The sequence was collected from a human donor in good health. Sequenced input: Tregs sorted from blood. The chain couples TRBV19 to TRBJ2-3; 8 bases agree with TRBD2. The CDR3 sequence is CASSIVGRGTDTQYF. In DNA form, the CDR3 reads TGTGCCAGTAGTATTGTCGGGAGGGGCACAGATACGCAGTATTTT.